What follows describes a single T cell receptor beta chain. This entry is derived from a study of shared clonotypes between healthy human individuals. TCRdb keeps only in-frame clones here, not all; method: immunoSEQ multiplex PCR. Among some 2,100,000 clones listed, approximately 94% were seen once. Only CD45RO-negative cells positively selected for CCR7 counted as naive CD8 cells, so terminally differentiated effector memory CD45RA+ cells were excluded. The CDR3 is 18 residues long. The germline V gene encodes CDR1 SGHVS and CDR2 FQNEAQ. Trimming pared 2 bases from V and 3 bases from J, leaving 22 bases between.

The material sequenced was naive CD8+ T cells from PBMCs. This receptor was obtained from a man aged 18-30 years in good health. Some clones in this sample may be carry-over from other donors' samples. The rearrangement uses TRBV7-8 and TRBJ1-2; the D is unclear. The CDR3 nucleotides read TGTGCCAGCAGCTTATCGGCTGGACCCACGTCAAGTTACTATGGCTACACCTTC. Translated: CASSLSAGPTSSYYGYTF.